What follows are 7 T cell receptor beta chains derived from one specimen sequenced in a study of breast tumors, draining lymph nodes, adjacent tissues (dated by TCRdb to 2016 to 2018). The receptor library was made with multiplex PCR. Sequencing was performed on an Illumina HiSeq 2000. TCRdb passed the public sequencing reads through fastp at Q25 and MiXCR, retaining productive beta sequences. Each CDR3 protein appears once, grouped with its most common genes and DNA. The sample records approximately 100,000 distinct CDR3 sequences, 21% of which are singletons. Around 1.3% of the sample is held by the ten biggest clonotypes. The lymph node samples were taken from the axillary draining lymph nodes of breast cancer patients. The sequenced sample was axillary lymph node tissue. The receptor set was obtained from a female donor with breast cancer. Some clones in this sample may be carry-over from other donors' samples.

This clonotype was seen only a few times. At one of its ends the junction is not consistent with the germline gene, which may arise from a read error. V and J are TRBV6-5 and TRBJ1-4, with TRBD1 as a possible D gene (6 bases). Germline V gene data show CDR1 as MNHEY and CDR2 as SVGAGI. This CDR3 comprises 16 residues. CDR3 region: CANSRGAPATNEKLFF. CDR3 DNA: TGTGCCAACAGTAGGGGGGCCCCGGCAACTAATGAAAAACTGTTTTTT.

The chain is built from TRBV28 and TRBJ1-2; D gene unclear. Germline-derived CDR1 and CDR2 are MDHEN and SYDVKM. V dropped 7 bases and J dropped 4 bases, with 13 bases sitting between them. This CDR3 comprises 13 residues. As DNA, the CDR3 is TGTGCCAGCACCCCAATTCGAGGCTATGGCTACACCTTC. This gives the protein CASTPIRGYGYTF.

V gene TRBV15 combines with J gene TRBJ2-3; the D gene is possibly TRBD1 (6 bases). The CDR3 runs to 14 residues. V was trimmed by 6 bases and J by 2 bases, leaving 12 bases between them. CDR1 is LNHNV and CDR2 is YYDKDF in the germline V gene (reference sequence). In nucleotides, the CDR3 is TGTGCCACCAGGCCCGGGACATCCACAGATACGCAGTATTTT. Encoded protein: CATRPGTSTDTQYF. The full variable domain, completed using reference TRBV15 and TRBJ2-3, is DAMVIQNPRYQVTQFGKPVTLSCSQTLNHNVMYWYQQKSSQAPKLLFHYYDKDFNNEADTPDNFQSRRPNTSFCFLDIRSPGLGDTAMYLCATRPGTSTDTQYFGPGTRLTVL.

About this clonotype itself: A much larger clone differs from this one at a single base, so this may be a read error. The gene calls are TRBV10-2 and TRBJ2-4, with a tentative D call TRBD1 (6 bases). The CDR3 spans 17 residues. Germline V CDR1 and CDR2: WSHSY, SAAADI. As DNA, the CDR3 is TGCGCCAGCAGTGAGACCCCGGGCAGGGGTGGAAAAAACATTCGGTACTTC. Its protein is CASSETPGRGGKNIRYF.

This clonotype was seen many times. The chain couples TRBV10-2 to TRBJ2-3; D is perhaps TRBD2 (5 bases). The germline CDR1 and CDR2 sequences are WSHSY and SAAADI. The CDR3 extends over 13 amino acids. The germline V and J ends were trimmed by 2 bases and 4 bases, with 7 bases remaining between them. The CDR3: CASSEGGSDTQYF. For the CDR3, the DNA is TGCGCCAGCAGTGAGGGAGGCTCAGATACGCAGTATTTT.

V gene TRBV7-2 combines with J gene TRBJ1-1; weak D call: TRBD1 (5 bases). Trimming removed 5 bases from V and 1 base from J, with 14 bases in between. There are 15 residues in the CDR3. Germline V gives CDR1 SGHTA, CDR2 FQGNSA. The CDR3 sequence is CASSPRAGPNTEAFF. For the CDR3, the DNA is TGTGCCAGCAGCCCCAGGGCAGGGCCGAACACTGAAGCTTTCTTT.

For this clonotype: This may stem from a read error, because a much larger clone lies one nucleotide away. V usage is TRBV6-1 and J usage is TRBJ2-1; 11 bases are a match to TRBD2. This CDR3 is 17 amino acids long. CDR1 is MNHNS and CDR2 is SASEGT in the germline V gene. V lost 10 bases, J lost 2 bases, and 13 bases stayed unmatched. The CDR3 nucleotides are TGTGCCATCGATAGACTAGCGGGGAAGAGCCCCTACAATGAGCAGTTCTTC. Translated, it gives CAIDRLAGKSPYNEQFF.